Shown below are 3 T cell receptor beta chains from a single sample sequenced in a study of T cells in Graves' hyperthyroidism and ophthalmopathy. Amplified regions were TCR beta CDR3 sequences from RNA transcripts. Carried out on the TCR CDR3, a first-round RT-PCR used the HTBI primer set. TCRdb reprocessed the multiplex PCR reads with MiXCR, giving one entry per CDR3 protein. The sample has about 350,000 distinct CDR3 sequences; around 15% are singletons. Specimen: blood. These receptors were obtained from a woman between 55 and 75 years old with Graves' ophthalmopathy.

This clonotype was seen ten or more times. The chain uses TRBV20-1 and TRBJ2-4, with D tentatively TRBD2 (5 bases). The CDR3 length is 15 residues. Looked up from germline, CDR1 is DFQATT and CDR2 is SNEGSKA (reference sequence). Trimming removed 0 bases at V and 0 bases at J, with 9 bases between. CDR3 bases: TGCAGTGCTAGAGATCTCGGGGAAGCCAAAAACATTCAGTACTTC. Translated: CSARDLGEAKNIQYF.

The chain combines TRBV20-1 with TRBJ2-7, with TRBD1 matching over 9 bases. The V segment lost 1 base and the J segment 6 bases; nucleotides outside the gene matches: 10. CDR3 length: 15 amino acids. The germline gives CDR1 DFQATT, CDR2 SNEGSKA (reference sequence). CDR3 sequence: CSARVHGQGMGEQYF. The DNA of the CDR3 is TGCAGTGCTAGAGTCCATGGACAGGGGATGGGCGAGCAGTACTTC.

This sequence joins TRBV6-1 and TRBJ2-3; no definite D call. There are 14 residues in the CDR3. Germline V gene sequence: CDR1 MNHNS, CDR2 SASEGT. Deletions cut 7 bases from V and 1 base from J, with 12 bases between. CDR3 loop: CASTQNFGTDTQYF. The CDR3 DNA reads TGTGCCAGCACCCAAAACTTTGGCACAGATACGCAGTATTTT.